This entry describes one T cell receptor (beta chain). Ten or more counts support this clonotype. The antigen it binds to is not known. No base quality values were provided; no much bigger clone lies one nucleotide off. These data belong to a study of CD8 T cells in ankylosing spondylitis (dated by TCRdb to 2015 to 2018). As for the study more broadly: The study profiled T cell receptor beta repertoires in healthy donors and ankylosing spondylitis patients to find disease-linked TCR variants. In total, the full study cohort was made up of nearly 110 healthy donors and approximately 27 ankylosing spondylitis patients. Peripheral blood was sampled, and synovial fluid was additionally collected from ankylosing spondylitis patients. What the research found in general, with its limitations: A TCR beta motif made up of 7 to 9 highly homologous amino acid variants appeared to be characteristic of blood from ankylosing spondylitis patients. Some motif variants were previously reported in synovial fluid and blood of reactive arthritis patients, suggesting common disease-initiation mechanisms. In peripheral blood, the disease-linked clones were found at relatively low frequencies and had a CD8+ phenotype. The disease-linked clones were reported as significantly enriched in matched synovial fluid samples from ankylosing spondylitis patients.

Sequencing was carried out with an Illumina HiSeq 2500. TCR beta libraries were prepared by quantitative 5'-RACE with molecular barcodes. The authors processed their data as follows. To identify disease-linked TCR variants, a new computational method was used, one built on a probabilistic model of VDJ rearrangement. TCRdb trimmed public reads at Q25 via fastp, called clones via MiXCR and kept in-frame beta chains. Entries that share a CDR3 protein sequence are merged under the most common genes and DNA. These V and J calls derive from TCRdb rather than the authors' analysis. Across this sample there are 200,000 to 300,000 distinct CDR3 sequences, with about 11% seen only once. Together, the top ten hold about 3% of the sample. V has 2 bases trimmed and J has 5 bases trimmed; junction bases matching no gene number 7. The CDR3 measures 15 amino acids from cysteine to phenylalanine. Just CDR3 DNA is preserved here, 45 bases in frame from base 1. CDR1 and CDR2 are drawn from the germline V gene: MNHEY, SVGAGI.

The rearrangement combines TRBV6-5 with TRBJ2-7, with 9 central nucleotides matching TRBD2. The sequence was collected from a male donor with ankylosing spondylitis or in good health (not recorded which). Sequencing was carried out using blood, either unsorted or a sorted T cell fraction (not recorded which). The DNA reads TGTGCCAGCAGTTACCACGGACTAGCGATCGACGAGCAGTACTTC. It is translated as CASSYHGLAIDEQYF.